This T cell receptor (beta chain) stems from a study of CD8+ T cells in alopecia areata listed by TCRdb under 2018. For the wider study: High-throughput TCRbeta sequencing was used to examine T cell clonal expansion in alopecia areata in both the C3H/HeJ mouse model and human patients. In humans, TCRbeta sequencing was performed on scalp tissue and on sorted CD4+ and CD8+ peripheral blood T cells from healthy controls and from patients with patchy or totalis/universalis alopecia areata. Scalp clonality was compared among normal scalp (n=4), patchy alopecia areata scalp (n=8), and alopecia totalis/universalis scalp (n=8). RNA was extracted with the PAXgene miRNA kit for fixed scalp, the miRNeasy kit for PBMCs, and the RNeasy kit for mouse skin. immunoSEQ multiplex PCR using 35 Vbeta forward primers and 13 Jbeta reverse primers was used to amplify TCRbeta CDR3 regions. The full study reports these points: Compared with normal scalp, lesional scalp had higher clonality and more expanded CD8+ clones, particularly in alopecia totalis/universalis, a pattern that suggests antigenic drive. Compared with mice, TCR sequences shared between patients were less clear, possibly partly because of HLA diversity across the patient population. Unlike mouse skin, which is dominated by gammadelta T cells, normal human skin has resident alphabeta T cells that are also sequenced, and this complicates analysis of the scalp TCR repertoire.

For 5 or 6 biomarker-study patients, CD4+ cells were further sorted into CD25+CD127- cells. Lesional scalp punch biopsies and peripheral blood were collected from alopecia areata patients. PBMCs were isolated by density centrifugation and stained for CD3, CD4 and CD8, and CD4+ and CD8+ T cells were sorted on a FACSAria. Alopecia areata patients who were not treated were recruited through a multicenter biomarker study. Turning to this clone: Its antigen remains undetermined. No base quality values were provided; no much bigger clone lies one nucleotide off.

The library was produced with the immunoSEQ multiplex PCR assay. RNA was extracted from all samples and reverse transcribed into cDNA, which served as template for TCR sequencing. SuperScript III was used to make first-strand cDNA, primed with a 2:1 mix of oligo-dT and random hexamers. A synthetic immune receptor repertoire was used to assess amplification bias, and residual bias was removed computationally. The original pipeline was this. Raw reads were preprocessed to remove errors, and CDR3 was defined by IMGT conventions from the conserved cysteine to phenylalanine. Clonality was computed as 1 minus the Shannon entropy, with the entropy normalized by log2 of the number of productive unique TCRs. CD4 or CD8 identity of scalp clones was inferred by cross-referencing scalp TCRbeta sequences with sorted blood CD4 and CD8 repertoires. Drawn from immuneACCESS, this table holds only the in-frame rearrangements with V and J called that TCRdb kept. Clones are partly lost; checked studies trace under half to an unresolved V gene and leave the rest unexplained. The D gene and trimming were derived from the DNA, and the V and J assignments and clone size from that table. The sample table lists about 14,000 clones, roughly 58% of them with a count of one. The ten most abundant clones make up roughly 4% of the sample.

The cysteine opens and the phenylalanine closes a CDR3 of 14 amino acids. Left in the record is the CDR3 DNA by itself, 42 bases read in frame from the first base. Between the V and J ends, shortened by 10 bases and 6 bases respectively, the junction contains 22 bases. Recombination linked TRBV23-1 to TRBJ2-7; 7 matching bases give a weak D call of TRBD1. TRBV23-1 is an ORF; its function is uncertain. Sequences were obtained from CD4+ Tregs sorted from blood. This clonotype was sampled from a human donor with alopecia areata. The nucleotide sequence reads TGCGCCAAGTCGTCAGGGGGGCGTTTCGGCGAGCAGTACTTC. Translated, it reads CAKSSGGRFGEQYF.